This TCR beta chain was documented in a study of cytomegalovirus exposure and HLA in healthy donors (dated by TCRdb to about 2017). Some background on the complete study: According to an earlier analysis of 587 of the donors, some 170 million T cells yielded approximately 120 million unique TCR beta sequences and approximately 300 Gb of sequence data. The aim of the study was to test whether cataloging public T cell receptors could identify signatures of past pathogen exposure. Among 398 genotyped donors of the cohort, an average of about 220,000 unique TCR beta nucleotide sequences was sequenced per donor, of which about 19% were non-productive. All discovery cohort repertoires had been generated using a single sequencing platform. Rather than using new phenotypic data, the later analysis identified candidate immune exposures from TCR beta sequences and from how often those sequences occurred across donors. Roughly 310 gigabases of sequencing data and tens of millions of unique TCR sequences were included in an early release covering around 650 HLA-typed donors. Typing coverage differed by locus: A, B, C, DRB1 and DQB1 were typed in roughly 620-640 donors, DQA1 in about 510, DPA1 in 600 to 610, and DPB1 in 472. Roughly five DR-DQ haplotypes were handled as single units for association and clustering because linkage in the cohort was strong. Using immunosequencing, the study profiled T cell repertoires from 500 to 800 subjects and related those repertoires to cytomegalovirus serostatus. To decide whether each TCR beta V gene segment behaved as functional or pseudogenic, an earlier analysis of some 540 of the donors relied on high-throughput TCR beta sequencing. A later analysis re-examined previously published TCR beta repertoires from about 700 donors and added high-resolution HLA genotyping to investigate patterns of TCR occurrence. To predict cytomegalovirus infection status, the study brought together high-throughput TCR immunosequencing, statistical association of individual TCRs with disease status, and machine learning. The genetic ancestry cluster associated with self-reported Caucasian donors included 65% to 90% of the roughly 410 genotyped donors. Genome-wide SNP genotypes for about 65% of the roughly 670 donors were used in a later genetic analysis, which treated that subset as a discovery cohort. Class I and class II HLA loci were covered by the typing at four-digit resolution. Besides the first cohort of hundreds of subjects, a separate validation cohort made up of 95 to 150 different subjects was used. Donor age, sex, ethnicity and CMV serostatus were compiled together with the repertoire data. What the study reported, not specific to this receptor: A group of highly shared sequence variants was considered likely to be a technical artifact of the sequencing pipeline. In a later analysis, TCR association rates were found to vary across HLA loci, with the most associated TCRs seen for DRB1 alleles and the fewest for HLA-C alleles. A later analysis found that HLA-associated TCR beta chains were more clonally expanded and had lower generation probabilities than equally common non-associated chains. A later genetic analysis associated a missense DCLRE1C variant with V-gene and J-gene trimming of TCR beta chains, and an independent cohort replicated the association. Specific HLA alleles were associated with over 15,000 TCR beta sequences at a false discovery rate of 0.05 in a later analysis. Cytomegalovirus status was reported to be diagnosed by the classifier with high specificity and sensitivity in both the original and validation cohorts. Immune exposure information for the cohort was limited to CMV serostatus. In an earlier analysis of some 550 of the donors, most TCR beta V segments were observed in productive rearrangements about 87% or about 30% of the time, broadly matching IMGT annotations. Linkage disequilibrium might explain the correlated functional status among segregating V segments, but an unknown experimental factor could not be ruled out. This cohort had only TCR beta chains sequenced, and the lack of alpha or paired-chain data limited which features could be detected. The 87-base-pair reads could not distinguish some IMGT-functional V segments, including TRBV6-2 and TRBV6-3, so those segments were excluded. The study listed 150 to 200 TCR beta chains as associated with cytomegalovirus. A later analysis found that most CMV-associated TCR beta chains appeared HLA-restricted, with HLA associations seemingly driven largely by CMV exposure. According to a later analysis, parvovirus B19, influenza, CMV and Epstein-Barr virus appeared linked to several top co-occurrence clusters. Because counts were too low, around 17 rarely observed V segments, including chromosome 9 orphons, were left out of the earlier analysis of some 640 of the donors. Presence/absence analyses assumed roughly uniform sequencing depth across donors, an assumption that may not hold. A later genetic analysis reported fewer N-insertions in productive TCRs among donors in an Asian-associated ancestry cluster than the roughly 670-donor mean. Assigning TCR associations to individual alleles was difficult when HLA alleles, especially DR and DQ, strongly co-occurred. A few of the identified cytomegalovirus-associated TCR beta chains were confirmed in vitro to be specific for cytomegalovirus antigens. Most TCR sequences were seen in very few donors, while some public TCRs were found in many individuals. It was suggested by the authors that the approach could potentially be generalized to other disease states and immunological phenotypes. Because HLA typing was missing for some donors at each locus, association tests included only the typed subset. A further reported finding was that TCR beta sequences accurately predicted the HLA-A and HLA-B alleles for most subjects in the first cohort.

Ends trimmed: V by 3 bases, J by 1 base; bases unmatched to a gene: 5. The CDR3, cysteine through phenylalanine, is 15 amino acids long. The only DNA kept is the CDR3, 45 bases in frame from the first base. CDR1 is given as SGDLS and CDR2 as YYNGEE, both from the germline V gene. The cohort was made up of hundreds of healthy bone marrow donors. At the time of sampling, all cohort members were nominally healthy, though unrecorded immune exposures were likely present. The donor was CMV seronegative and was included in the group of hundreds of seronegative cohort members. A peripheral blood sample was provided by each donor, and peripheral blood mononuclear cells were used for TCR beta sequencing. The Qiagen DNeasy Blood Extraction Kit was used to extract genomic DNA from the blood cell samples. Library creation used the immunoSEQ multiplex PCR assay. The multiplex PCR relied on a mix of 60 forward primers for TCR Vbeta segments and 13 reverse primers for TCR Jbeta segments. The CDR3 region of rearranged TCR beta genes was amplified from genomic DNA with a multiplex PCR assay. Amplified TCR beta libraries were sequenced as 87-base-pair reads on the Illumina HiSeq System. The paper's data handling went like this. In a later analysis, tens of millions of unique TCR beta chains were counted across the 650 to 750 repertoires, and roughly 10 million of these chains were shared by at least two donors. To remove PCR and sequencing errors, raw reads were error-corrected and collapsed into unique sequences using a nearest-neighbor algorithm that merged closely related sequences. To assign V, D and J gene segments, CDR3 sequences were aligned to IMGT reference sequences. For a sequence to be retained, a match of at least six nucleotides to both a V gene segment and a J gene segment was required. A rearrangement was called productive if the CDR3 had no stop codons and remained in frame with V and J, and every other rearrangement was called non-productive. Following IMGT convention, CDR3 was defined as the stretch from the second conserved V-encoded cysteine to the conserved J-encoded phenylalanine. In an earlier analysis of more than 550 of the donors, sequences lacking an unambiguous match to a single V gene segment were excluded. An earlier analysis of 500 to 600 of the donors classified V segments as functional when productive rearrangements were above 56.7% and as segregating when the standard deviation between donors was above 5%. A statistical classification framework was built to diagnose cytomegalovirus status from the catalog of TCR beta chain sequences. In a later analysis, TCR nucleotide sequences were compared against IMGT/GENE-DB human TR gene sequences so that V and J genes could be assigned. In a later analysis, CDR3 sequences and most-parsimonious VDJ recombination scenarios were assigned using the TCRdist pipeline. In a later analysis, every TCR beta chain was defined by the combination of its CDR3 amino acid sequence and its V-gene family, and reads without a unique V-gene family were dropped. A later analysis removed 500 to 650 highly shared, low-generation-probability nucleotide sequences to deal with suspected cross-contamination and a sequencing artifact. In a later analysis, a clonal expansion index was calculated for each public chain from normalized within-repertoire ranks of inferred template counts. In a later analysis, generation probabilities were computed with a VDJ recombination model fitted to out-of-frame rearrangements, and the resulting probabilities were checked against IGoR. Hypergeometric tests were used in a later analysis to score TCR-TCR, TCR-HLA and TCR-CMV co-occurrence, with a repertoire-size bias correction applied to the TCR pairs. A later analysis estimated false discovery rates by permuting HLA or CMV assignments 20 times. In a later analysis, co-occurring TCRs were grouped using DBSCAN, with TCRdist sequence similarity added in when clustering inside HLA-allele-positive subsets. Repertoires with fewer than 30,000 or more than 120,000 public chains were left out of co-occurrence clustering, as were about five repertoires with anomalous nucleotide sharing. In TCRdb, the immuneACCESS table is reduced to in-frame sequences with V and J assigned. These tables do not hold every clone; where another copy was compared, an unresolved V gene accounts for under half, and the others remain unexplained. D and trimming were read from the DNA, whereas the V and J calls and clone size are those reported in that table. The sample has 100,000 to 150,000 clones on record, around 80% of them singletons. Jointly, the top ten make up about 1.5% of the sample.

Note on this clone: No antigen is known for it. Base qualities are not provided; no much larger clone lies one nucleotide away.

Sequencing was done on a sample of PBMCs. The receptor was isolated from a female donor in good health and CMV-seronegative. The chain uses TRBV9 and TRBJ1-2; 8 bases in between match TRBD1. The bases are TGTGCCAGCAGCGCCAGAGGACAGGGTAACTATGGCTACACCTTC. This translates into CASSARGQGNYGYTF.